These T cell receptor beta chains were read from a single sample in a study of T cells in Graves' hyperthyroidism and ophthalmopathy. TCRdb redid the calling of the multiplex PCR reads with MiXCR, one entry per CDR3 protein. The sample lists roughly 700,000 distinct CDR3 sequences, 15% to 20% occurring once. The specimen was blood. The receptor source for this set is a man in his fifties with Graves' hyperthyroidism. CDR3s include the opening cysteine and the closing phenylalanine or tryptophan. The order of the fields is V gene, clone size, D gene, J gene, CDR3 protein, CDR3 DNA. The D gene is left open where the match is weak. Rows may omit the clone size; those that give it use once, few, many or a size class.

v_call: TRBV3-1
clone_size: .
d_call: .
j_call: TRBJ1-2
cdr3_aa: CASSPRAGAGSGYTF
cdr3_nt: TGTGCCAGCAGCCCCCGGGCAGGGGCCGGCTCTGGCTACACCTTC

v_call: TRBV19
clone_size: few
d_call: .
j_call: TRBJ2-7
cdr3_aa: CASSISGPVAYEQYF
cdr3_nt: TGTGCCAGTAGTATCTCCGGGCCAGTGGCCTACGAGCAGTACTTC

v_call: TRBV3-1
clone_size: many
d_call: TRBD2
j_call: TRBJ2-5
cdr3_aa: CASSQDLESSGSSETQYF
cdr3_nt: TGTGCCAGCAGCCAAGATCTGGAGTCTAGCGGGAGTTCGGAGACCCAGTACTTC

v_call: TRBV7-9
clone_size: .
d_call: .
j_call: TRBJ1-1
cdr3_aa: CASTLGRSTEAFF
cdr3_nt: TGTGCCAGCACCCTCGGGAGGTCCACTGAAGCTTTCTTT

v_call: TRBV2
clone_size: .
d_call: .
j_call: TRBJ1-4
cdr3_aa: CASSEASLSGAYREKLFF
cdr3_nt: TGTGCCAGCAGTGAAGCGTCCCTATCCGGTGCGTACAGGGAAAAACTGTTTTTT

v_call: TRBV4-1
clone_size: .
d_call: .
j_call: TRBJ1-3
cdr3_aa: CASSQDRRLSGNTIYF
cdr3_nt: TGCGCCAGCAGCCAAGATCGTCGGCTCTCTGGAAACACCATATATTTT

v_call: TRBV4-1
clone_size: .
d_call: TRBD1
j_call: TRBJ1-6
cdr3_aa: CASSQDSDRANSPLHF
cdr3_nt: TGCGCCAGCAGCCAAGATTCGGACAGGGCCAATTCACCCCTCCACTTT

v_call: TRBV2
clone_size: many
d_call: .
j_call: TRBJ1-3
cdr3_aa: CASSGGEDTIYF
cdr3_nt: TGTGCCAGCAGCGGAGGAGAAGACACCATATATTTT

v_call: TRBV29-1
clone_size: many
d_call: TRBD1
j_call: TRBJ2-7
cdr3_aa: CSVQLDRDEQYF
cdr3_nt: TGCAGCGTACAATTGGACAGGGACGAGCAGTACTTC

v_call: TRBV28
clone_size: many
d_call: .
j_call: TRBJ1-1
cdr3_aa: CASSPFLRSDMNTEAFF
cdr3_nt: TGTGCCAGCAGCCCCTTTTTGAGGAGTGACATGAACACTGAAGCTTTCTTT